Sequencing of this T cell receptor (beta chain) was carried out in a study of yellow fever vaccine responses in identical twins. This clonotype was picked up a small number of times. Using its own MiXCR run on the RT-PCR reads, TCRdb lists one record per CDR3 protein. Of about 34,000 distinct CDR3 sequences listed, 50% to 75% are singletons. Specimen: T cells from blood (PBMCs), unsorted or a sorted subset (not recorded which), collected before or after yellow fever vaccination (not recorded which). This TCR came from a woman younger than 35 who received the yellow fever vaccine.

The CDR3 here is CATSRDLAGAYEQYF. CDR3 nucleotide sequence: TGTGCCACCAGCAGAGATTTGGCAGGGGCCTACGAGCAGTACTTC. The genes are TRBV15 and TRBJ2-7, with a weak D call TRBD1 (6 bases). In germline, CDR1 is LNHNV, CDR2 YYDKDF (reference sequence). This CDR3 spans 15 amino acids. Trimming cost V 0 bases and J 2 bases, with 11 bases left between them.